A selection of T cell receptor beta chains follows, all from one sample in a study of cytomegalovirus exposure and HLA in healthy donors. The method was immunoSEQ multiplex PCR; TCRdb's version includes in-frame clones alone and lacks a portion of them. The sample has 130,000 to 150,000 clones; about 80% are singletons. The specimen was PBMCs. The receptors derive from a man in his forties or fifties in good health and CMV-seronegative. The CDR3 runs from the conserved cysteine through the conserved F or W. A D gene is named only where the DNA matches it firmly. For some rows the clone size is stated as once, few or many, or as a class when expanded; others skip it.

cdr3_nt cdr3_aa v_call clone_size j_call d_call
TGTGCCATCAGTGTACAGGAGGGGAGACAGTACTTC CAISVQEGRQYF TRBV10-3 . TRBJ2-7 .
TGTGCCAGCAGTTTATCCGGCGACAGGGTACGCGAGCAGTACTTC CASSLSGDRVREQYF TRBV27 . TRBJ2-7 TRBD1
TGTGCCAGCAGTACTAAACCACAGGGAGGGGAGACCCAGTACTTC CASSTKPQGGETQYF TRBV6-6 . TRBJ2-5 .
TGTGCCAGCACCCCAAGACAGGGGCCCTATGGCTACACCTTC CASTPRQGPYGYTF TRBV11-2 . TRBJ1-2 TRBD1
TGTGCCAGCAGCTACGGACTTGGCGAGCAGTACTTC CASSYGLGEQYF TRBV6-6 . TRBJ2-7 .
TGTGCCAGCAGCTTGCCTAGCGGGGGGGCAGATACGCAGTATTTT CASSLPSGGADTQYF TRBV5-5 few TRBJ2-3 TRBD2
TGCGCCAGCAGCCAAGATACTAGCGTCTACGAGCAGTACTTC CASSQDTSVYEQYF TRBV4-3 . TRBJ2-7 TRBD2
TGTGCCAGCACCTATGGGGGCCCAGAAGAGACCCAGTACTTC CASTYGGPEETQYF TRBV28 . TRBJ2-5 .
TGTGCCAGCAGCCTAAAAGACAGTCGGACCCTCCACTTT CASSLKDSRTLHF TRBV9 . TRBJ1-6 .
TGCAGCGTCGTGACAGGCCCATACGAGCAGTACTTC CSVVTGPYEQYF TRBV29-1 . TRBJ2-7 .
TGTGCCAGTAGTTCAGGGCGGAAAAACATTCAGTACTTC CASSSGRKNIQYF TRBV19 . TRBJ2-4 .
TGTGCCAGCAGCTATAACCCTACAGGGGGGAGGAGCGAGCAGTACTTC CASSYNPTGGRSEQYF TRBV5-4 . TRBJ2-7 TRBD1
TGTGCCAGCAGGACCATCCACGAGGGGAGGAATTCACCCCTCCACTTT CASRTIHEGRNSPLHF TRBV7-6 . TRBJ1-6 .
TGTGCCAGCAGTTACTGGGGCAGGGGGGAAGAGACCCAGTACTTC CASSYWGRGEETQYF TRBV6-5 . TRBJ2-5 .
TGTGCCAGCTCCCCCGGGGTAGAAGCTTTCTTT CASSPGVEAFF TRBV18 . TRBJ1-1 .
TGTGCCAGCAGCCCAGGGGGAGACTATGGCTACACCTTC CASSPGGDYGYTF TRBV7-9 . TRBJ1-2 TRBD1
TGTGCCTGGAAGCGGGACACATCCTACGAGCAGTACTTC CAWKRDTSYEQYF TRBV30 . TRBJ2-7 .
TGTGCCAGCAGTTTACTTCTAGCGGGGGGACCAAACATTCAGTACTTC CASSLLLAGGPNIQYF TRBV27 . TRBJ2-4 TRBD2
TGTGCCAGCAGTCTTACAGGGGGCACTGAAGCTTTCTTT CASSLTGGTEAFF TRBV6-5 . TRBJ1-1 TRBD1
TGTGCCATCAGTTCCCTCCCGACGTGGGCTTACACCTTC CAISSLPTWAYTF TRBV10-3 once TRBJ1-2 .
TGTGCTAGTGGTTTGGACGGACTAAGCACAGATACGCAGTATTTT CASGLDGLSTDTQYF TRBV12-5 . TRBJ2-3 .
TGTGCTAGTGGTCTAAACACAGGGTTCACTGAAGCTTTCTTT CASGLNTGFTEAFF TRBV12-5 . TRBJ1-1 .
TGTGCCAGCAGCCCAGGACAGGGCCAGCCCCAGCATTTT CASSPGQGQPQHF TRBV5-4 few TRBJ1-5 TRBD1
TGTGCCAGCAGTTACTCCGGACTAGCAGGAGATACGCAGTATTTT CASSYSGLAGDTQYF TRBV6-6 . TRBJ2-3 TRBD2
TGCGCCAGCAGCCAGGCGAATAGCGGGACCCAGTACTTC CASSQANSGTQYF TRBV4-1 . TRBJ2-5 .
TGTGCCAGCAGCTTAAAATTTCCCACGGGTGAGCAGTACTTC CASSLKFPTGEQYF TRBV7-2 . TRBJ2-7 .
TGTGCCAGCAGCCCGGGGGGTAAAGCTAACTATGGCTACACCTTC CASSPGGKANYGYTF TRBV25-1 . TRBJ1-2 .
TGTGCCAGTAGTGGACAGGCTGCAACTAATGAAAAACTGTTTTTT CASSGQAATNEKLFF TRBV19 . TRBJ1-4 TRBD1
TGCGCCAGCAGCCAAGAAGGCCGCAAGGGGGAGACCCAGTACTTC CASSQEGRKGETQYF TRBV4-3 . TRBJ2-5 .
TGTGCCAGCAGCCCAACCCCAGGGGGCGCCCCCGGGGAGCTGTTTTTT CASSPTPGGAPGELFF TRBV11-2 once TRBJ2-2 TRBD1
TGTGCCAGCAGCCGGGACAGCTACACTGAAGCTTTCTTT CASSRDSYTEAFF TRBV2 . TRBJ1-1 TRBD1
TGTGCCAGCAAACGGGACAGCGGGAACACTGAAGCTTTCTTT CASKRDSGNTEAFF TRBV6-5 few TRBJ1-1 TRBD1
TGTGCCAGCAGTAGACAGGGCGGCGACGAGCAGTACTTC CASSRQGGDEQYF TRBV25-1 once TRBJ2-7 TRBD1
TGTGCCAGCAGTCAAGGACTAGCGGGGGCCACAGATACGCAGTATTTT CASSQGLAGATDTQYF TRBV6-1 . TRBJ2-3 TRBD2